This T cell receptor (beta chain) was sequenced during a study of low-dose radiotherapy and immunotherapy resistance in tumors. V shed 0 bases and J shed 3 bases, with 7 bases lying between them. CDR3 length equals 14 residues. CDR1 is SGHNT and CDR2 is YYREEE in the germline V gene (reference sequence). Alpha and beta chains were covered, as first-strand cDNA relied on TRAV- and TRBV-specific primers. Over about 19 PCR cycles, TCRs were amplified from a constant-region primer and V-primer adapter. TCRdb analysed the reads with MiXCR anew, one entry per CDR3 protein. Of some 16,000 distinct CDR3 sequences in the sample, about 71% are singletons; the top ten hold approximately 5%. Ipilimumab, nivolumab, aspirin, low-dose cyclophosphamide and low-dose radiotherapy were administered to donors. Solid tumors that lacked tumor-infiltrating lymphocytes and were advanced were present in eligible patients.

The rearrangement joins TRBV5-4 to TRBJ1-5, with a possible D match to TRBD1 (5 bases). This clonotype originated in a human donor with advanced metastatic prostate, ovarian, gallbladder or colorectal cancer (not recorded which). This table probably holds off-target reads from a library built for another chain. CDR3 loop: CASSLEGPNQPQHF. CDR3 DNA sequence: TGTGCCAGCAGCTTGGAGGGGCCCAATCAGCCCCAGCATTTT.